A single T cell receptor (beta chain) is shown here with its context. The data were taken from a study of blood T cells in healthy people across ages. Primed by a sample-barcoded 5' primer and a J-beta primer mix, a second PCR proceeded for 7 to 11 cycles. TCRdb reprocessed the 5' RACE reads via MiXCR and lists one record per CDR3 protein. The data contain a few hundred thousand distinct CDR3 sequences, more than 45% of them singletons. Germline CDR1 is MNHEY and CDR2 is SVGAGI. Trimming took off 7 bases at V and 6 bases at J, with 20 bases between the two ends. The CDR3 sequence is 15 residues long. This receptor was taken from a man aged 55-75 years in good health. Sequenced input: blood. V usage is TRBV6-5 and J usage is TRBJ2-3, with D possibly called TRBD1 or TRBD2 (6 bases each). In nucleotides, the CDR3 is TGTGCCAGCACCCCTCTCGGGGGCGGTCAGGATACGCAGTATTTT. Amino acids: CASTPLGGGQDTQYF.